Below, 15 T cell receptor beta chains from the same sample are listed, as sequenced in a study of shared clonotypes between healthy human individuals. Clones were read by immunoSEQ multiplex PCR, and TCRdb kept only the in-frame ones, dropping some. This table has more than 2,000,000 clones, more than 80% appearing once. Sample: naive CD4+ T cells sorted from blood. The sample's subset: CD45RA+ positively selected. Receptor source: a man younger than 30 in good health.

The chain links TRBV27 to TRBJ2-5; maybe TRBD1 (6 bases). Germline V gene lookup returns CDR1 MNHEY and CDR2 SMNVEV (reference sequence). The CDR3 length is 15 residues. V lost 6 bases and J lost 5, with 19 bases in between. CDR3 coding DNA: TGTGCCAGCAGACAGGGTTTCGGGTCCTGGGAGACCCAGTACTTC. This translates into CASRQGFGSWETQYF.

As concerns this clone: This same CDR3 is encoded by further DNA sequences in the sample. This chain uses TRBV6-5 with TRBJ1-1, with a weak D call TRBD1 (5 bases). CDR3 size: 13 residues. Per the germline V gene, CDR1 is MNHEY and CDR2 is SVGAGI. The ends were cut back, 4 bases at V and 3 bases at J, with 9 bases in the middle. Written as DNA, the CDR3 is TGTGCCAGCAGTTTTTCCAGGGACACTGAAGCTTTCTTT. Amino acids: CASSFSRDTEAFF.

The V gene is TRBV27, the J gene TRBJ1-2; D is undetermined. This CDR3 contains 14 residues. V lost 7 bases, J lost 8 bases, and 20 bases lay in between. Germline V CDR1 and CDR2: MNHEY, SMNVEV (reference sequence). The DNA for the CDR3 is TGTGCCAGCACCCAATCCTTATTCAGTGGGGGCTACACCTTC. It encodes CASTQSLFSGGYTF.

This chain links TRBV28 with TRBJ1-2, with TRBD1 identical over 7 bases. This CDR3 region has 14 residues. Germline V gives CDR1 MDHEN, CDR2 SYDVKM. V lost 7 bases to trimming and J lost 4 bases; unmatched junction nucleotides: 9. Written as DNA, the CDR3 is TGTGCCAGCACCCCAGGGGGACAACTCTATGGCTACACCTTC. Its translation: CASTPGGQLYGYTF.

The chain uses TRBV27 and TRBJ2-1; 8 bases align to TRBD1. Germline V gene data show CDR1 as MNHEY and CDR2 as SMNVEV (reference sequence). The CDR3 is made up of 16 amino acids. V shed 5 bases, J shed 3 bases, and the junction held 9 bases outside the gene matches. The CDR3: CASSQSRQGNYNEQFF. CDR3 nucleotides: TGTGCCAGCAGTCAAAGCAGACAGGGGAACTACAATGAGCAGTTCTTC.

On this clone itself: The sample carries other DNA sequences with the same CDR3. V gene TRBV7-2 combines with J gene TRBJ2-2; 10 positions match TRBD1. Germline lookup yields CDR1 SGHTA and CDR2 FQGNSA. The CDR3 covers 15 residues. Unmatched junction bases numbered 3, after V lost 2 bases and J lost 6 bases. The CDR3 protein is CASSLLGQGAGELFF. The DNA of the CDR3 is TGTGCCAGCAGCTTACTTGGACAGGGGGCCGGGGAGCTGTTTTTT.

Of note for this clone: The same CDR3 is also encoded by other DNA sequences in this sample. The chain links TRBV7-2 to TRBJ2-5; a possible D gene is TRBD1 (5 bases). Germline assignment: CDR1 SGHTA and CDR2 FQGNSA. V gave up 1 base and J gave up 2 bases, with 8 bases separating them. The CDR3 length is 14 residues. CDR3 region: CASSLGAGQETQYF. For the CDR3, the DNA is TGTGCCAGCAGCTTAGGGGCAGGGCAAGAGACCCAGTACTTC.

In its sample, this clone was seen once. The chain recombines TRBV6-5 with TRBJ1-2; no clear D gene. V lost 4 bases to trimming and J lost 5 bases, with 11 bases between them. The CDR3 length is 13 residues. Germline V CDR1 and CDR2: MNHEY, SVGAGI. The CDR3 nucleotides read TGTGCCAGCAGTTCCGACGGTTATTATGGCTACACCTTC. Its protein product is CASSSDGYYGYTF.

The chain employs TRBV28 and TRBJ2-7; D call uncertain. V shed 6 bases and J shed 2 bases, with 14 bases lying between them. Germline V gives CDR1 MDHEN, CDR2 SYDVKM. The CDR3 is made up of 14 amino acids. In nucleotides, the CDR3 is TGTGCCAGCAGACCCTACGGGCCCACCTACGAGCAGTACTTC. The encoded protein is CASRPYGPTYEQYF.

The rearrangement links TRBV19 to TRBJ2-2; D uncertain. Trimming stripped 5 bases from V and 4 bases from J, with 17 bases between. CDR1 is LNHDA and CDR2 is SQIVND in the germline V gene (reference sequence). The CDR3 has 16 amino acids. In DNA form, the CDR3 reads TGTGCCAGTAGTGGAAGACGCCTTCAGGTCACCGGGGAGCTGTTTTTT. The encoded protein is CASSGRRLQVTGELFF. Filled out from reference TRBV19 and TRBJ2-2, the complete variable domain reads DGGITQSPKYLFRKEGQNVTLSCEQNLNHDAMYWYRQDPGQGLRLIYYSQIVNDFQKGDIAEGYSVSREKKESFPLTVTSAQKNPTAFYLCASSGRRLQVTGELFFGEGSRLTVL.

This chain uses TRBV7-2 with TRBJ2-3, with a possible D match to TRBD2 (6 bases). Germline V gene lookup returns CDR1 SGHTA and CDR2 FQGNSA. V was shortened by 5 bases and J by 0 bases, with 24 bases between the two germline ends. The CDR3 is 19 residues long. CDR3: CASSKGRGKVSSSTDTQYF. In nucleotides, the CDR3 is TGTGCCAGCAGCAAAGGGCGGGGTAAGGTGTCATCAAGCACAGATACGCAGTATTTT.

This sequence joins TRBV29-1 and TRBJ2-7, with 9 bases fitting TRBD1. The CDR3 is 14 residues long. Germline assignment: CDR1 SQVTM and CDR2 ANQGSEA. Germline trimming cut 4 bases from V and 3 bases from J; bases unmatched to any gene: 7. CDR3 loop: CSVVGRQGVYEQYF. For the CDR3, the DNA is TGCAGCGTTGTAGGGCGACAGGGGGTCTACGAGCAGTACTTC.

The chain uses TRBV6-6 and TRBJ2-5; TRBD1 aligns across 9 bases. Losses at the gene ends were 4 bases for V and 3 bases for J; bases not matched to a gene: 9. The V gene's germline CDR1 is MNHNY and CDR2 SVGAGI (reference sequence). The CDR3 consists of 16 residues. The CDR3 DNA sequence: TGTGCCAGCAGTTCGGTAGGACAGGGGTCGAAAGAGACCCAGTACTTC. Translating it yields CASSSVGQGSKETQYF.

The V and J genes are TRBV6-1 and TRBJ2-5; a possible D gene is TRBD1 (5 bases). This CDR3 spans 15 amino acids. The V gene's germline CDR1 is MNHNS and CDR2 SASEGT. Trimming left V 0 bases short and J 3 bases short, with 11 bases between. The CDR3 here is CASSEAGQGKETQYF. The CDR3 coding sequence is TGTGCCAGCAGTGAAGCGGGGCAGGGTAAAGAGACCCAGTACTTC.

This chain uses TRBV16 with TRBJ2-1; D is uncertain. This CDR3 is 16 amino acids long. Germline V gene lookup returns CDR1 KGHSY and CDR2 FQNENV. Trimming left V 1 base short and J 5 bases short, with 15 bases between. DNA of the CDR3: TGTGCCAGCAGCCAATTAACCACCCTGGGAAACAATGAGCAGTTCTTC. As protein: CASSQLTTLGNNEQFF.